The 19 T cell receptor beta chains below were found in one sample sequenced in a study. TCRdb passed the RT-PCR reads through MiXCR, listing each CDR3 protein once. The table lists more than 550,000 distinct CDR3 sequences, over 12% of them singletons. The sequencing sample was made of memory CD4+ T cells from blood. The receptors were sampled from a female donor in good health, serving as a healthy control.

This clonotype was recorded a few times. This rearrangement joins TRBV7-2 to TRBJ2-5; 8 nucleotides agree with TRBD2. CDR3 length: 15 residues. The J segment lost 7 bases and the V segment lost 1 base, leaving 8 bases of the junction unmatched. Germline V gene data show CDR1 as SGHTA and CDR2 as FQGNSA. CDR3 DNA sequence: TGTGCCAGCAGCTTAGTTCGGGGGGGGGCTGGGACCCAGTACTTC. This encodes CASSLVRGGAGTQYF. Together with reference TRBV7-2 and TRBJ2-5, the CDR3 gives the full variable domain: GAGVSQSPSNKVTEKGKDVELRCDPISGHTALYWYRQSLGQGLEFLIYFQGNSAPDKSGLPSDRFSAERTGGSVSTLTIQRTQQEDSAVYLCASSLVRGGAGTQYFGPGTRLLVL.

The CDR3 DNA reads TGTGCCAGCAATAGACTAGCGGGAGAAAGGGAGACCCAGTACTTC. This sequence encodes CASNRLAGERETQYF. V is TRBV6-2 or TRBV6-3 and J is TRBJ2-5; TRBD2 matches at 12 bases. This CDR3 comprises 15 residues. V lost 7 bases, J lost 5 bases, and 8 bases stayed unmatched. Germline values: CDR1 MNHEY, CDR2 SVGEGT.

This clonotype turned up a few times. The rearrangement links TRBV27 to TRBJ1-6; no firm D call. The CDR3 has 14 amino acids. The V gene lost 7 bases and the J gene lost 5 bases, with 12 bases spanning the gap. Germline V gene sequence: CDR1 MNHEY, CDR2 SMNVEV (reference sequence). The CDR3 here is CASMGRENNSPLHF. The CDR3, as DNA: TGTGCCAGCATGGGTCGGGAAAATAATTCACCCCTCCACTTT.

In its sample, this clonotype was seen many times. V usage is TRBV12-3 or TRBV12-4 and J usage is TRBJ2-1; 7 bases are a match to TRBD1. The CDR3 is 14 residues long. V was pared by 5 bases and J by 5 bases, with 6 bases of the junction left unmatched. CDR3 loop: CASSPDRVNNEQFF. In nucleotides, the CDR3 is TGTGCCAGCAGTCCCGACAGGGTTAACAATGAGCAGTTCTTC.

This clonotype was counted a few times. The chain has TRBV5-1 and TRBJ2-1; 8 bases fit TRBD2. The CDR3 extends over 16 amino acids. Germline loops: CDR1 SGHRS, CDR2 YFSETQ. V gave up 0 bases and J gave up 6 bases; unmatched junction bases: 8. The CDR3 coding sequence is TGCGCCAGCAGCTTGGCCGAAGCGGGAGAATCCAATGAGCAGTTCTTC. Protein: CASSLAEAGESNEQFF.

This clonotype has just a few counts. The J gene is TRBJ2-6, the V gene TRBV6-5, with 7 bases that match TRBD1. V shed 7 bases, J shed 0 bases, and the junction held 6 bases outside the gene matches. This CDR3 is built from 16 residues. The germline CDR1 and CDR2 sequences are MNHEY and SVGAGI. CDR3 bases: TGTGCCAGCACCCGGACAGGAAGCTCTGGGGCCAACGTCCTGACTTTC. It translates to CASTRTGSSGANVLTF.

V and J are TRBV28 and TRBJ2-5; D gene ambiguous. The V end was cut by 2 bases, the J end by 7 bases, with 8 bases between. Germline V CDR1 and CDR2: MDHEN, SYDVKM. The CDR3 covers 12 residues. CDR3 sequence: CASSLGTGTQYF. DNA for the CDR3: TGTGCCAGCAGTTTAGGTACGGGGACCCAGTACTTC.

The chain employs TRBV2 and TRBJ2-1; 8 bases align to TRBD1. The length of the CDR3 is 14 residues. Per germline, CDR1 SNHLY and CDR2 FYNNEI. V was clipped by 6 bases and J by 5 bases; unmatched bases: 6. This chain's CDR3 is CASRVGQVNNEQFF. In nucleotides, the CDR3 is TGTGCCAGCAGAGTGGGACAGGTGAACAATGAGCAGTTCTTC. Variable domain in full (rest from reference TRBV2 and TRBJ2-1): EPEVTQTPSHQVTQMGQEVILRCVPISNHLYFYWYRQILGQKVEFLVSFYNNEISEKSEIFDDQFSVERPDGSNFTLKIRSTKLEDSAMYFCASRVGQVNNEQFFGPGTRLTVL.

The V and J genes are TRBV4-3 and TRBJ1-6; D remains unclear. Germline V gives CDR1 LGHNA, CDR2 YSLEER. The CDR3 extends over 15 amino acids. Trimming pared 0 bases from V and 7 bases from J, leaving 10 bases between. The DNA of the CDR3 is TGCGCCAGCAGCCAAGAGACCCGGAGGAATTCACCCCTCCACTTT. It yields the protein CASSQETRRNSPLHF.

This clonotype was counted only a few times. The chain couples TRBV29-1 to TRBJ1-2, with D perhaps TRBD1 (5 bases). This CDR3 region has 10 residues. V gave up 3 bases and J gave up 10 bases, with 9 bases separating them. The germline V gene has CDR1 SQVTM and CDR2 ANQGSEA. CDR3 loop: CSVDRDVYTF. The CDR3 bases are TGCAGCGTTGACAGGGATGTCTACACCTTC. Variable domain in full (rest from reference TRBV29-1 and TRBJ1-2): SAVISQKPSRDICQRGTSLTIQCQVDSQVTMMFWYRQQPGQSLTLIATANQGSEATYESGFVIDKFPISRPNLTFSTLTVSNMSPEDSSIYLCSVDRDVYTFGSGTRLTVV.

This clonotype turned up a few times. The chain couples TRBV6-5 to TRBJ2-5; TRBD1 agrees at 8 bases. This CDR3 has 14 amino acids. Germline V gene sequence: CDR1 MNHEY, CDR2 SVGAGI. The V segment lost 5 bases and the J segment 4 bases; nucleotides outside the gene matches: 6. CDR3 coding DNA: TGTGCCAGCAGTCAGGGGGCCGGCGGAGAGACCCAGTACTTC. Amino acid sequence: CASSQGAGGETQYF.

This clonotype was observed a few times. The chain links TRBV7-9 to TRBJ2-1; D gene uncertain. The germline V gene has CDR1 SEHNR and CDR2 FQNEAQ (reference sequence). Trimming removed 5 bases from V and 7 bases from J, with 9 bases in between. The CDR3 spans 12 residues. The CDR3 spells CASSPDQNEQFF. CDR3 in DNA: TGTGCCAGCAGCCCCGATCAAAATGAGCAGTTCTTC.

This clonotype was counted ten times or more. This chain joins TRBV29-1 and TRBJ1-2; D unresolved. V shed 4 bases and J shed 7 bases, with 25 bases lying between them. The CDR3 length is 16 residues. The germline CDR1 and CDR2 sequences are SQVTM and ANQGSEA. In DNA, the CDR3 is TGCAGCGTTGGGGTTAGAGGCCGGAGAGGAGAGGGTGGCTACACCTTC. Its translation is CSVGVRGRRGEGGYTF.

This clonotype was recorded at least ten times. The rearrangement joins TRBV30 to TRBJ1-2; D perhaps matches TRBD1 (6 bases). The V end lost 7 bases, the J end lost 4 bases, and 16 bases lay between the germline ends. CDR3 length equals 13 residues. Per the germline V gene, CDR1 is GTSNPN and CDR2 is SVGIG (reference sequence). The CDR3 region has the DNA TGTGCCTTGGGGGTGCAGGGGTTCTATGGCTACACCTTC. Amino acids: CALGVQGFYGYTF.

The chain employs TRBV10-2 and TRBJ1-5, with 7 bases lining up with TRBD1. Germline V gives CDR1 WSHSY, CDR2 SAAADI. The CDR3 contains 14 residues. V trimming: 7 bases; J trimming: 0 bases; junction bases outside the gene matches: 3. In DNA form, the CDR3 reads TGCGCCAGCACCAGGGGGGTTAGCAATCAGCCCCAGCATTTT. It translates to CASTRGVSNQPQHF.

This clonotype has at least ten counts. V and J are TRBV12-3 or TRBV12-4 and TRBJ2-2; 9 bases align to TRBD2. The V gene end was trimmed by 6 bases and the J gene end by 0 bases; junction bases not matched to a gene: 8. The CDR3 runs to 17 residues. DNA of the CDR3: TGTGCCAGCAGCTTTATAGCGGGAGCCCCGAACACCGGGGAGCTGTTTTTT. This gives the protein CASSFIAGAPNTGELFF.

This clonotype is a singleton in its sample. The chain couples TRBV20-1 to TRBJ1-3; weak D call: TRBD1 (6 bases). The germline V gene encodes CDR1 DFQATT and CDR2 SNEGSKA (reference sequence). The CDR3 runs to 15 residues. V shed 0 bases and J shed 2 bases, with 11 bases lying between them. For the CDR3, the DNA is TGCAGTGCTAGAGATCCACAGGGCCCTGGAAACACCATATATTTT. Translation gives CSARDPQGPGNTIYF.

This clonotype was observed at least ten times. This chain joins TRBV18 and TRBJ2-3; TRBD2 might be the D (5 bases). Germline CDR1 KGHSH, CDR2 LQKENI. The CDR3 extends over 18 amino acids. The V end lost 0 bases, the J end lost 6 bases, and 22 bases lay between the germline ends. The CDR3 nucleotides are TGTGCCAGCTCACCACCCGGCGGCGCGGGTTGGTTGGGGGATACGCAGTATTTT. It is translated as CASSPPGGAGWLGDTQYF.

V and J are TRBV7-2 and TRBJ2-7, with D possibly being TRBD1 (6 bases). The V and J ends lost 4 bases and 2 bases respectively, with 12 bases between them. CDR3 length: 14 residues. The germline V gene encodes CDR1 SGHTA and CDR2 FQGNSA. CDR3 protein: CASSSETGAYEQYF. In nucleotides, the CDR3 is TGTGCCAGCAGCTCAGAGACAGGAGCCTACGAGCAGTACTTC.